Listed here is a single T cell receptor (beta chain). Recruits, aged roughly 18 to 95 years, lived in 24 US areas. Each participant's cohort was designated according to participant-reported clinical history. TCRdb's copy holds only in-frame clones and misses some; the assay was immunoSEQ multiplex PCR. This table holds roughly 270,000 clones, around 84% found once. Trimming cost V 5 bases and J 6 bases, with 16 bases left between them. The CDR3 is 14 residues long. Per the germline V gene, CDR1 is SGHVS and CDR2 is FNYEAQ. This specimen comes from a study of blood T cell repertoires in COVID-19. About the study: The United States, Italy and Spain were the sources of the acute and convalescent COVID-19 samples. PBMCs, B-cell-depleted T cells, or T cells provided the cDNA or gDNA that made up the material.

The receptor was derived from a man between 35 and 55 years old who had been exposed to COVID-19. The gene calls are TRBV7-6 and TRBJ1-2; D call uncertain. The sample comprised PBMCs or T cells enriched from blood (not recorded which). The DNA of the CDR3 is TGTGCCAGCAGCGGGGATGCAGCGGGGAATGGCTACACCTTC. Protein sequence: CASSGDAAGNGYTF.